Each of the 14 T cell receptor beta chains below was sequenced from the same sample in a study of cytomegalovirus exposure and HLA in healthy donors. The PCR ran on 60 Vbeta and 13 Jbeta primers. This table comes from immunoSEQ multiplex PCR, and its TCRdb copy is limited to in-frame clones, with some not included. The table has 150,000 to 200,000 clones, approximately 84% seen once; the top ten hold approximately 2%. The sequenced material came from PBMCs. These receptors came from a man younger than 30 in good health and CMV-seropositive.

The rearrangement joins TRBV5-1 to TRBJ2-7, with a tentative D call TRBD2 (5 bases). Trimming took off 0 bases at V and 7 bases at J, with 14 bases between the two ends. This CDR3 spans 14 amino acids. CDR1 is SGHRS, CDR2 YFSETQ, per germline. CDR3 nucleotide sequence: TGCGCCAGCAGCTTGGCGACCACTGGGGAGGAGCAGTACTTC. Translating it yields CASSLATTGEEQYF.

The chain employs TRBV27 and TRBJ2-7, with D possibly being TRBD2 (5 bases). V lost 2 bases and J lost 2, with 7 bases in between. Germline CDR1 and CDR2: MNHEY and SMNVEV (reference sequence). The CDR3 is 13 amino acids. CDR3 in amino acids: CASSLGLTYEQYF. In nucleotides, the CDR3 is TGTGCCAGCAGTTTAGGACTGACCTACGAGCAGTACTTC.

Concerning this clone itself: In the same sample, other DNA sequences code for this CDR3. V is TRBV25-1 and J is TRBJ1-2, with 8 bases identical to TRBD1. The germline V gene encodes CDR1 MGHDK and CDR2 SYGVNS. There are 14 residues in the CDR3. Trimming at V came to 4 bases and at J to 7 bases, leaving 8 bases not matched to a gene. The CDR3, as DNA: TGTGCCAGCAGTGGGATGACAGGGGTGCGTGGCTACACCTTC. Translation gives CASSGMTGVRGYTF.

The chain links TRBV4-3 to TRBJ1-2; a possible D gene is TRBD1 (6 bases). Trimming left V 2 bases short and J 4 bases short, with 11 bases between. This CDR3 has 14 residues. Germline V gives CDR1 LGHNA, CDR2 YSLEER. This CDR3 reads CASSQTGLSYGYTF. As DNA, the CDR3 is TGCGCCAGCAGCCAAACAGGGCTCTCCTATGGCTACACCTTC.

This chain connects TRBV4-1 to TRBJ1-3; 7 bases match TRBD1. Germline trimming cut 4 bases from V and 3 bases from J; bases unmatched to any gene: 3. CDR1 is MGHRA and CDR2 is YSYEKL in the germline V gene. The length of the CDR3 is 14 residues. CDR3 nucleotides: TGCGCCAGCAGCCTCGGGACAGTTGGAAACACCATATATTTT. Protein: CASSLGTVGNTIYF.

The chain couples TRBV4-3 to TRBJ2-7; no definite D call. Germline CDR1 and CDR2: LGHNA and YSLEER. V was cut by 0 bases and J by 0 bases, with 9 bases left in between. The CDR3 contains 15 residues. CDR3 residues: CASSQDAVSSYEQYF. The CDR3 DNA sequence: TGCGCCAGCAGCCAAGATGCGGTTAGCTCCTACGAGCAGTACTTC.

The V and J genes are TRBV9 and TRBJ2-2, with 10 bases aligning to TRBD2. Trimming cost V 9 bases and J 3 bases; bases outside gene matches: 14. This CDR3 has 17 residues. Germline-derived CDR1 and CDR2 are SGDLS and YYNGEE. The CDR3, as DNA: TGTGCCACCGAGTGGCTAGCGGGGGCCTCTCACACCGGGGAGCTGTTTTTT. Translation: CATEWLAGASHTGELFF.

This clone is medium-sized (0.01 to 0.1%) by share. The same CDR3 is also encoded by other DNA sequences in this sample. The CDR3 DNA sequence: TGTGCCAGCAGTGACTCAGGGGGCGCAGATACGCAGTATTTT. This translates into CASSDSGGADTQYF. The chain recombines TRBV6-4 with TRBJ2-3, with 7 bases aligning to TRBD1. The CDR3 has 14 residues. The V gene end was trimmed by 0 bases and the J gene end by 4 bases; junction bases not matched to a gene: 1. CDR1 is MRHNA and CDR2 is SNTAGT in the germline V gene.

This chain joins TRBV4-2 and TRBJ1-2; D perhaps matches TRBD1 (5 bases). Per the germline V gene, CDR1 is LGHNA and CDR2 is YNFKEQ. The V end was cut by 4 bases, the J end by 1 base, with 16 bases between. The CDR3 length is 16 residues. This CDR3 is CASSPTWTDSNYGYTF. The CDR3 DNA follows: TGTGCCAGCAGCCCCACATGGACCGACAGTAACTATGGCTACACCTTC.

CDR3 region: CASKQGYEQYF. In DNA, the CDR3 is TGTGCCAGCAAACAGGGCTACGAGCAGTACTTC. This chain uses TRBV6-1 with TRBJ2-7; tentatively, D is TRBD1 (6 bases). CDR3 length: 11 residues. Between the trimmed V and J ends, which lost 7 bases and 3 bases, there was a span of 7 bases. Germline CDR1 is MNHNS and CDR2 is SASEGT.

The V gene is TRBV6-5, the J gene TRBJ1-5, with TRBD1 identical over 10 bases. Per germline, CDR1 MNHEY and CDR2 SVGAGI. The trim removed 7 bases at V and 5 bases at J, leaving 8 bases unmatched. There are 15 residues in the CDR3. The CDR3: CASKVSGTGDQPQHF. CDR3 DNA sequence: TGTGCCAGCAAAGTTTCCGGGACAGGGGATCAGCCCCAGCATTTT.

The rearrangement uses TRBV29-1 and TRBJ2-1; 7 bases are shared with TRBD1. Trimming removed 7 bases from V and 7 bases from J; junction bases left unmatched: 13. The CDR3 loop spans 14 amino acids. In germline, CDR1 is SQVTM, CDR2 ANQGSEA. The CDR3 here is CSGATGVKANEQFF. For the CDR3, the DNA is TGCAGCGGGGCCACAGGGGTAAAAGCGAATGAGCAGTTCTTC.

The chain links TRBV15 to TRBJ2-1; 11 bases line up with TRBD2. V dropped 0 bases and J dropped 8; count of bases not matched to a gene: 12. CDR1 is LNHNV and CDR2 is YYDKDF in the germline V gene (reference sequence). This CDR3 contains 18 residues. The CDR3 DNA reads TGTGCCACCAGCAGAGAAATTCATGTTGCTAGCGGGGGGTATGAGCAGTTCTTC. Translation: CATSREIHVASGGYEQFF.

The chain has TRBV6-1 and TRBJ2-3; possibly TRBD1 for D (6 bases). The germline V gene encodes CDR1 MNHNS and CDR2 SASEGT. V lost 11 bases to trimming and J lost 2 bases, with 14 bases between them. This CDR3 comprises 13 residues. DNA for the CDR3: TGTGCCTCTCAGGGGCGGTCCACAGATACGCAGTATTTT. This encodes CASQGRSTDTQYF.